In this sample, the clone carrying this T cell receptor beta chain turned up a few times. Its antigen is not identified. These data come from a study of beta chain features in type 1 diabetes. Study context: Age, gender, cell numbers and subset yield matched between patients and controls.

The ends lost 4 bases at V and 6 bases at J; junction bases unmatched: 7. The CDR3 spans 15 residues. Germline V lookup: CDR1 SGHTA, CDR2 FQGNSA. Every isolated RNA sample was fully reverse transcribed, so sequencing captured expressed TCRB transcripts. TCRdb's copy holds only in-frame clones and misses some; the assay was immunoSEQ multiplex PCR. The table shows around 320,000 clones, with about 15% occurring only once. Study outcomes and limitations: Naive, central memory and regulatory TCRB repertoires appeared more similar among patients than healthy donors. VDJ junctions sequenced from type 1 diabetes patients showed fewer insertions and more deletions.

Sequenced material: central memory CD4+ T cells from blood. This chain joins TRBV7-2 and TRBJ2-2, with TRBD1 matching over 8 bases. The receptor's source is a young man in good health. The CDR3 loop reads CASSSTGVLAGELFF. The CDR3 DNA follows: TGTGCCAGCAGCTCGACAGGGGTTCTGGCCGGGGAGCTGTTTTTT.